Described below is a single T cell receptor beta chain sequence and its context. This clone came up once. What antigen it recognizes has not been identified. At one end, the junction sequence differs from germline, possibly due to a read error. The sample carries other DNA sequences with the same CDR3. The cohort was made up of about 670 healthy bone marrow donors. At the time of sampling, all cohort members were nominally healthy, though unrecorded immune exposures were likely present. The donor tested CMV seronegative, placing the donor among the 350 to 400 seronegative members of the cohort. Every donor gave a peripheral blood sample, and the peripheral blood mononuclear cells from that sample were used for TCR beta sequencing. Genomic DNA extraction from the blood cell samples was performed with the Qiagen DNeasy Blood Extraction Kit. This sample was taken from a study of cytomegalovirus exposure and HLA in healthy donors (dated by TCRdb to 2015 to 2018). As for the study more broadly: According to an earlier analysis of 550 to 750 of the donors, about 179 million T cells yielded over 100 million unique TCR beta sequences and about 300 Gb of sequence data. An early release covering 550 to 700 HLA-typed donors comprised 300 to 350 gigabases of sequencing data and tens of millions of unique TCR sequences. The genetic ancestry cluster associated with self-reported Caucasian donors included 80% to 90% of the 398 genotyped donors. The study was designed to test whether signatures of past pathogen exposure could be identified by cataloging public T cell receptors. The study used immunosequencing to profile the T cell repertoires of approximately 690 subjects and linked those repertoires to cytomegalovirus serostatus. A separate validation cohort of roughly 120 different subjects was used in addition to the approximately 670-subject first cohort. To predict cytomegalovirus infection status, the study combined high-throughput TCR immunosequencing, statistical association of individual TCRs with disease status, and machine learning. A later analysis re-examined previously published TCR beta repertoires from more than 550 donors and added high-resolution HLA genotyping to investigate patterns of TCR occurrence. In the later analysis, no new phenotypic data were used to find candidate immune exposures; instead, reliance was placed on TCR beta sequences and their occurrence across donors. To decide whether each TCR beta V gene segment behaved as functional or pseudogenic, an earlier analysis of nearly 600 of the donors relied on high-throughput TCR beta sequencing. Alongside the repertoire data, information on donor age, sex, ethnicity and CMV serostatus was compiled. A later genetic analysis used genome-wide SNP genotypes for about three fifths of the 666 donors, treating that subset as a discovery cohort. All discovery cohort repertoires had been generated using a single sequencing platform. Class I and class II HLA loci were covered by the typing at four-digit resolution. The number of typed donors differed by locus: about 620-640 for A, B, C, DRB1 and DQB1; 522 for DQA1; 606 for DPA1; and around 490 for DPB1. Several DR-DQ haplotypes were treated as single units for association and clustering because of strong linkage in the cohort. Across approximately 400 genotyped donors of the cohort, an average of roughly 250,000 unique TCR beta nucleotide sequences per donor were sequenced, and around 20% of those sequences were non-productive. The paper's findings and limits, for the study overall: Linkage disequilibrium might explain the correlated functional status among segregating V segments, but an unknown experimental factor could not be ruled out. A group of highly shared sequence variants was considered likely to be a technical artifact of the sequencing pipeline. The classifier was reported to diagnose cytomegalovirus status with high specificity and sensitivity in both the original cohort and the validation cohort. Some IMGT-functional V segments, including TRBV6-2 and TRBV6-3, could not be told apart with the 87-base-pair reads, so those segments were excluded. While some public TCRs were present in many individuals, most TCR sequences turned up only very rarely across donors. In a later genetic analysis, fewer N-insertions in productive TCRs were reported among donors in an Asian-associated ancestry cluster than the 666-donor mean. Assigning TCR associations to individual alleles was difficult when HLA alleles, especially DR and DQ, strongly co-occurred. This cohort had only TCR beta chains sequenced, and the lack of alpha or paired-chain data limited which features could be detected. Because counts were too low, roughly 16 rarely observed V segments, including chromosome 9 orphons, were excluded from the earlier analysis of some 540 of the donors. V-gene and J-gene trimming of TCR beta chains was associated with a missense DCLRE1C variant in a later genetic analysis, and the association was replicated in an independent cohort. According to a later analysis, parvovirus B19, influenza, CMV and Epstein-Barr virus appeared linked to several top co-occurrence clusters. In vitro tests confirmed that a few of the cytomegalovirus-associated TCR beta chains recognize cytomegalovirus antigens. The only immune exposure information available for the cohort was CMV serostatus. HLA typing was unavailable for some donors at each locus, so association tests used only the typed subset. In a later analysis, most CMV-associated TCR beta chains were found to appear HLA-restricted, with HLA associations seemingly driven largely by CMV exposure. The study listed 170 or so TCR beta chains as associated with cytomegalovirus. The authors suggested that the approach could potentially be generalized to other disease states and immunological phenotypes. A later analysis found that TCR association rates varied across HLA loci, with DRB1 alleles showing the most associated TCRs and HLA-C alleles the fewest. An earlier analysis of approximately 590 of the donors showed that most TCR beta V segments appeared in productive rearrangements either about 90% or about 30% of the time, which broadly matched IMGT annotations. A further reported finding was that TCR beta sequences accurately predicted the HLA-A and HLA-B alleles for most subjects in the first cohort. At a false discovery rate of 0.05, a later analysis linked around 15,000 TCR beta sequences to specific HLA alleles. The presence/absence analyses assumed that sequencing depth was roughly uniform across donors, and that assumption may not be true. In a later analysis, HLA-associated TCR beta chains were found to be more clonally expanded and to have lower generation probabilities than equally common non-associated chains.

CDR1 and CDR2 are read off the germline V gene as ENHRY and SYGVKD. The CDR3 runs 14 residues from the cysteine to the phenylalanine. The DNA shown is the 42-base CDR3, in frame from base 1. The library was made by the immunoSEQ multiplex PCR assay. For the multiplex PCR, a mixture combining 60 forward primers for TCR Vbeta segments and 13 reverse primers for TCR Jbeta segments was used. The CDR3 region of rearranged TCR beta genes was amplified from genomic DNA with a multiplex PCR assay. The Illumina HiSeq System was used to sequence the amplified TCR beta libraries as 87-base-pair reads. The original methods were these. A later analysis tallied tens of millions of unique TCR beta chains across the 550 to 850 repertoires, and around 9.9 million of those chains were shared by two or more donors. Raw reads were error-corrected and collapsed into unique sequences with a nearest-neighbor algorithm that merged closely related sequences to remove PCR and sequencing errors. Alignment of CDR3 sequences to IMGT reference sequences was used to assign V, D and J gene segments. Each retained sequence needed at least a six-nucleotide match to both a V gene segment and a J gene segment. A rearrangement was called productive if the CDR3 had no stop codons and remained in frame with V and J, and every other rearrangement was called non-productive. CDR3 was defined by IMGT convention, running from the second conserved V-encoded cysteine to the conserved J-encoded phenylalanine. The earlier analysis of 500 to 750 of the donors excluded any sequence lacking an unambiguous match to a single V gene segment. In an earlier analysis of around 600 of the donors, V segments were called functional above 56.7% productive rearrangements and were called segregating when the between-donor standard deviation exceeded 5%. A statistical classification framework was built for diagnosing cytomegalovirus status from the catalog of TCR beta chain sequences. A later analysis assigned V and J genes by comparing TCR nucleotide sequences with IMGT/GENE-DB human TR gene sequences. The TCRdist pipeline was used in a later analysis to assign CDR3 sequences and most-parsimonious VDJ recombination scenarios. In a later analysis, each TCR beta chain was defined by its CDR3 amino acid sequence together with its V-gene family, and reads lacking a unique V-gene family were excluded. To address suspected cross-contamination and a sequencing artifact, a later analysis removed around 600 highly shared, low-generation-probability nucleotide sequences. In a later analysis, a clonal expansion index was calculated for each public chain from normalized within-repertoire ranks of inferred template counts. In a later analysis, generation probabilities were computed with a VDJ recombination model fitted to out-of-frame rearrangements, and the resulting probabilities were checked against IGoR. In a later analysis, hypergeometric tests were used to score TCR-TCR, TCR-HLA and TCR-CMV co-occurrence, with a repertoire-size bias correction applied to TCR pairs. In a later analysis, false discovery rates were estimated by permuting HLA or CMV assignments 20 times. In a later analysis, co-occurring TCRs were grouped using DBSCAN, and TCRdist sequence similarity was added for clustering within HLA-allele-positive subsets. Co-occurrence clustering excluded repertoires with fewer than 30,000 or more than 120,000 public chains, plus five with anomalous nucleotide sharing. As stored in TCRdb, this immuneACCESS dataset retains in-frame rearrangements with V and J assigned. A fraction of the clones does not appear; measured against another copy, unresolved V genes explain less than half of the discrepancy, and the remainder lacks a known reason. That table is the source of V, J and clone size, and D and trimming were worked out from the DNA. For this sample the table gives approximately 210,000 clones, of which about three quarters were detected only once. Of the sample, 0.85% to 1.4% is held by the ten largest clones.

The sequence was obtained from a woman between 35 and 50 years old in good health and CMV-seronegative. The chain uses TRBV10-3 and TRBJ1-1, with the D gene not confidently named. The specimen sequenced was PBMCs. The CDR3 region reads CAIRAGDMGTEAFF. The nucleotide sequence reads TGTGCCATCAGGGCCGGGGATATGGGCACTGAAGCCTTCTTT.